This TCR beta chain was identified during a study of blood T cell repertoires in COVID-19. The CDR3 consists of 18 residues. Looked up from germline, CDR1 is GTSNPN and CDR2 is SVGIG (reference sequence). The V gene end was trimmed by 2 bases and the J gene end by 4 bases; junction bases not matched to a gene: 15. Assay: immunoSEQ multiplex PCR; the TCRdb copy retains only in-frame clones and omits some. Found here are approximately 15,000 clones, nearly 75% of them singletons; the top ten hold 20%. This clone was seen a handful of times. The sequencing input was peripheral blood. The V gene is TRBV30, the J gene TRBJ1-5; 9 bases map to TRBD1. The receptor comes from a boy younger than 10 with active or convalescent COVID-19. The CDR3 sequence is CAWSPGTGKRGGNQPQHF. CDR3 DNA: TGTGCCTGGAGTCCCGGGACAGGGAAAAGGGGGGGGAATCAGCCCCAGCATTTT.